A selection of T cell receptor beta chains follows, all from one sample in a study of T cells in Graves' hyperthyroidism and ophthalmopathy. TCRdb itself ran the multiplex PCR reads through MiXCR, one entry per CDR3 protein. Found here are 500,000 to 550,000 distinct CDR3 sequences, less than 25% of them singletons; the top ten hold about 30%. Input material: blood. The receptors stem from a man younger than 35 with Graves' hyperthyroidism. Each CDR3 is given with its conserved first and last residue. D genes are given only for firm matches. Rows may omit the clone size; those that give it use once, few, many or a size class.

D gene	V gene	J gene	clone size	CDR3 DNA	CDR3 protein
TRBD2	TRBV6-2/TRBV6-3	TRBJ2-5	-	TGTGCCAGCAGATATAGACTAGCGGGGGCCGAAACGAACCCACTCGGCCAGGAGACCCAGTACTTC	CASRYRLAGAETNPLGQETQYF
-	TRBV12-3/TRBV12-4	TRBJ1-1	many	TGTGCCAGCAGTTATACAGGGCTCACTGAAGCTTTCTTT	CASSYTGLTEAFF
-	TRBV25-1	TRBJ1-5	many	TGTGCCAGCAGTGAATGCCTGGGGCATCGCCCCGATCAGCCCCAGCATTTT	CASSECLGHRPDQPQHF
TRBD2	TRBV6-1	TRBJ2-7	few	TGTGCCAGCAGTGGAGTCAGCGGGGGTCCCCACGAGCAGTACTTC	CASSGVSGGPHEQYF
-	TRBV6-5	TRBJ1-2	-	TGTGCCAGCAGTTATAACGTAAACTTCTATGGTTACACCTTC	CASSYNVNFYGYTF
-	TRBV12-3/TRBV12-4	TRBJ2-2	many	TGTGCCAGCAGTTTAACGAACACCGGGGAGCTGTTTTTT	CASSLTNTGELFF
-	TRBV11-2	TRBJ1-1	many	TGTGCCAGCAGCCCCCGCAGGGTGGCTGGGGCTTTCTTT	CASSPRRVAGAFF
-	TRBV27	TRBJ1-3	many	TGTGCCAGCAGTAACAGGATTGGAAACACCATATATTTT	CASSNRIGNTIYF
TRBD1	TRBV19	TRBJ1-5	many	TGTGCCAGTAACGACAGGGCGAGCAATCAGCCCCAGCATTTT	CASNDRASNQPQHF
-	TRBV28	TRBJ2-2	many	TGTGCCACCTCCACTAGGGGGGCGTTGTCCGGGGAGCTGTTTTTT	CATSTRGALSGELFF
-	TRBV9	TRBJ2-7	-	TGTGCCAGCAGCGAGGCAGGGCACTCCTACGAGCAGTACTTC	CASSEAGHSYEQYF
-	TRBV6-1	TRBJ2-5	-	TGTGCCAGCAGAGGGCCTCCCCAGTACTTC	CASRGPPQYF
TRBD1	TRBV12-3/TRBV12-4	TRBJ1-5	many	TGTGCCAGCAGTTTTACCCCATCGGACAGGGAAACGCAGCCCCAGCATTTT	CASSFTPSDRETQPQHF
TRBD1	TRBV15	TRBJ1-5	many	TGTGCCACCAGCGGAGAGGGGGCCAATCAGCCCCAGCATTTT	CATSGEGANQPQHF
TRBD1	TRBV6-5	TRBJ1-2	many	TGTGCCAGCAGTTTAGGGGGCACGGTTGGCTACACCTTC	CASSLGGTVGYTF
TRBD1	TRBV6-1	TRBJ1-5	few	TGTGCCAGCACCCCCCTCGTGGACAGGGGGCTGAGGCAGCCCCAGCATTTT	CASTPLVDRGLRQPQHF
-	TRBV7-9	TRBJ1-1	many	TGTGCCACCCCGGGTTCCTCGATGACTGAAGCTTTCTTT	CATPGSSMTEAFF
-	TRBV6-1	TRBJ2-2	few	TGTGCCAGCACTCCTCAGGGGGGGGGCACCGGGGAGCTGTTTTTT	CASTPQGGGTGELFF
-	TRBV20-1	TRBJ1-5	few	TGCAGTGCCATCCGGGGGGGGGGTTCTGTGGACCAGCCCCAGCATTTT	CSAIRGGGSVDQPQHF
-	TRBV7-2	TRBJ2-2	-	TGTGCCAGCAGCTTAGCCCGCCCGGGGAAATCCGGGGAGCTGTTTTTT	CASSLARPGKSGELFF
-	TRBV15	TRBJ2-2	-	TGTGCCACCAGCACACCGGGACACAACACCGGGGAGCTGTTTTTT	CATSTPGHNTGELFF
-	TRBV5-1	TRBJ1-1	many	TGCGCCAGCGGACCCAGGGGCAACACTGAAGCTTTCTTT	CASGPRGNTEAFF
-	TRBV12-3/TRBV12-4	TRBJ1-2	few	TGTGCCAGCACCCAGGGAGGGATTAACTATGGCTACACCTTC	CASTQGGINYGYTF
-	TRBV24-1	TRBJ2-5	many	TGTGCCACCAGTGATTTGGGTCAACAAGAGACCCAGTACTTC	CATSDLGQQETQYF
-	TRBV13	TRBJ1-2	many	TGTGCCAGCAGCTCCCAGTCCAAGGCAAAAGCTAACTATGGCTACACCTTC	CASSSQSKAKANYGYTF
-	TRBV20-1	TRBJ2-7	many	TGCAGTGCTACTAAGACAGGTATCTACGAGCAGTACTTC	CSATKTGIYEQYF
-	TRBV25-1	TRBJ1-2	few	TGTGCCAGCAGTGACCCATCATACCCAGGGGCTGACTATGGCTACACCTTC	CASSDPSYPGADYGYTF
-	TRBV27	TRBJ1-2	many	TGTGCCAGCAGTTCAGCCTCCGCCCAGGGCTCCTATGGCTACACCTTC	CASSSASAQGSYGYTF